Presented here are 17 T cell receptor beta chains from one specimen sequenced in a study of shared clonotypes between healthy human individuals. Sequencing was performed with immunoSEQ multiplex PCR; in TCRdb, only in-frame clones are kept and a portion is missing. Of approximately 100,000 clones in the sample, about 70% were seen once. Sequenced material: memory CD8+ T cells sorted from blood. Subset indicated: CD45RO+ cells pooled with CCR7-negative TemRA cells. These receptors originate from a woman aged 25 to 39 in good health.

The V call is TRBV9, the J call TRBJ2-1; 9 positions agree with TRBD1. Germline-derived CDR1 and CDR2 are SGDLS and YYNGEE. This CDR3 is 19 amino acids long. V was clipped by 4 bases and J by 7 bases; unmatched bases: 21. The CDR3: CASSTPGQGRGDHPNEQFF. CDR3 nucleotide sequence: TGTGCCAGCAGCACGCCGGGACAGGGTAGAGGAGATCATCCTAATGAGCAGTTCTTC.

The V gene is TRBV11-2, the J gene TRBJ1-4; 10 bases map to TRBD1. Trimming cost V 4 bases and J 6 bases; bases outside gene matches: 8. Germline-derived CDR1 and CDR2 are SGHAT and FQNNGV. This CDR3 comprises 16 residues. In DNA, the CDR3 is TGTGCCAGCAGCTCACTAACCGGGACAGGGGATGAAAAACTGTTTTTT. Translating gives CASSSLTGTGDEKLFF.

In its sample, this clone was seen many times. The J gene is TRBJ2-7, the V gene TRBV27; possible D gene TRBD1, 5 bases. The V and J ends lost 6 bases and 4 bases respectively, with 16 bases between them. Germline CDR1 and CDR2: MNHEY and SMNVEV (reference sequence). This CDR3 has 14 amino acids. The CDR3 is CASSPPGRPYEQYF. CDR3 nucleotide sequence: TGTGCCAGCAGCCCCCCAGGGCGACCTTACGAGCAGTACTTC.

The gene calls are TRBV6-6 and TRBJ2-1; D is unclear. The V and J ends lost 0 bases and 8 bases respectively, with 8 bases between them. The CDR3 contains 13 residues. The germline CDR1 and CDR2 sequences are MNHNY and SVGAGI (reference sequence). The CDR3 reads CASSYSGWDEQFF. The CDR3 DNA reads as TGTGCCAGCAGTTACTCGGGGTGGGATGAGCAGTTCTTC.

V usage is TRBV2 and J usage is TRBJ2-2, with 8 bases fitting TRBD2. CDR1 and CDR2 from the germline V gene are SNHLY and FYNNEI. The CDR3 has 16 amino acids. The V and J ends lost 3 bases and 5 bases, in that order; junction bases with no gene match: 8. Here the CDR3 DNA reads TGTGCCAGCAGTGATAATAGCGGGGTCACGACCGGGGAGCTGTTTTTT. It yields the protein CASSDNSGVTTGELFF.

This clone showed up just once. The rearrangement links TRBV29-1 to TRBJ1-2; D remains ambiguous. CDR1 SQVTM and CDR2 ANQGSEA come from the germline V gene. V was cut by 5 bases and J by 8 bases, with 21 bases left in between. CDR3 length: 14 residues. CDR3 sequence: CSVNPQVNYGGYTF. The DNA for the CDR3 is TGCAGCGTTAACCCACAAGTCAACTATGGAGGCTACACCTTC.

The chain couples TRBV25-1 to TRBJ2-3, with D unresolved. The length of the CDR3 is 12 residues. V gave up 7 bases and J gave up 0 bases, with 5 bases separating them. From germline, CDR1 is MGHDK and CDR2 SYGVNS. CDR3 coding DNA: TGTGCCAGCACGAAGAGCACAGATACGCAGTATTTT. It codes for CASTKSTDTQYF.

The chain has TRBV7-8 and TRBJ2-7; D is possibly TRBD1 (6 bases). The CDR3 is 14 amino acids. The germline V and J ends were trimmed by 5 bases and 3 bases, with 14 bases remaining between them. CDR1 and CDR2 from the germline V gene are SGHVS and FQNEAQ. In nucleotides, the CDR3 is TGTGCCAGCAGCGCGTCCAGGGGCTACTACGAGCAGTACTTC. This encodes CASSASRGYYEQYF. Using reference TRBV7-8 and TRBJ2-7 for the parts outside the CDR3, the full variable domain is GAGVSQSPRYKVAKRGQDVALRCDPISGHVSLFWYQQALGQGPEFLTYFQNEAQLDKSGLPSDRFFAERPEGSVSTLKIQRTQQEDSAVYLCASSASRGYYEQYFGPGTRLTVT.

This clone was counted ten times or more. The rearrangement joins TRBV9 to TRBJ2-7; 10 bases match TRBD2. Germline CDR1 is SGDLS and CDR2 is YYNGEE. V shed 0 bases and J 4 bases; nucleotides not matched to a gene: 7. This CDR3 has 16 amino acids. CDR3 amino acids: CASSVGAGLARYEQYF. DNA for the CDR3: TGTGCCAGCAGCGTAGGGGCGGGACTAGCGAGGTACGAGCAGTACTTC.

This clone showed up just once. The gene calls are TRBV5-4 and TRBJ2-3; 10 bases are a match to TRBD2. The junction had 6 bases not matched to a gene; V was cut back by 3 bases and J by 11 bases. CDR1 SGHNT and CDR2 YYREEE come from the germline V gene (reference sequence). The CDR3 totals 13 residues. The CDR3 nucleotides read TGTGCCAGCAGCTCCGACTCTAGCGGGAGGCAGTATTTT. It is translated as CASSSDSSGRQYF.

This clone was recorded at least ten times. CDR3 loop: CASSLGGLQTMNTEAFF. In DNA form, the CDR3 reads TGCGCCAGCAGCTTGGGAGGGCTCCAGACCATGAACACTGAAGCTTTCTTT. The V call is TRBV5-1, the J call TRBJ1-1; D call uncertain. Trimming removed 0 bases at V and 0 bases at J, with 15 bases between. CDR3 length: 17 amino acids. CDR1 and CDR2 from the germline V gene are SGHRS and YFSETQ. The whole variable domain, filled in from reference TRBV5-1 and TRBJ1-1, reads KAGVTQTPRYLIKTRGQQVTLSCSPISGHRSVSWYQQTPGQGLQFLFEYFSETQRNKGNFPGRFSGRQFSNSRSEMNVSTLELGDSALYLCASSLGGLQTMNTEAFFGQGTRLTVV.

This clone was observed once. The chain links TRBV6-6 to TRBJ2-1, with a possible D match to TRBD2 (5 bases). The CDR3 sequence is 15 residues long. The germline gives CDR1 MNHNY, CDR2 SVGAGI (reference sequence). V lost 4 bases, J lost 3 bases, and 13 bases lay in between. CDR3 sequence (DNA): TGTGCCAGCAGTTTGTCTCAGAGCGGCTACAATGAGCAGTTCTTC. This translates into CASSLSQSGYNEQFF.

Relative to its sample, this clone is medium-sized. The rearrangement joins TRBV9 to TRBJ2-5; D ambiguous. This CDR3 has 13 amino acids. The germline V gene encodes CDR1 SGDLS and CDR2 YYNGEE. Trimming took 0 bases from V and 4 from J, leaving 7 bases between them. The CDR3 bases are TGTGCCAGCAGCGTAGTGTTAGGAGAGACCCAGTACTTC. Protein product: CASSVVLGETQYF.

This clone was seen more than once but under ten times. This chain uses TRBV28 with TRBJ1-5; TRBD1 matches at 10 bases. Germline V gene sequence: CDR1 MDHEN, CDR2 SYDVKM. CDR3 length: 16 amino acids. J was trimmed by 5 bases and V by 5 bases; bases with no gene match: 9. The chain's CDR3 is CASSAPWTGGDQPQHF. Here the CDR3 DNA reads TGTGCCAGCAGTGCCCCTTGGACAGGGGGTGATCAGCCCCAGCATTTT.

V gene TRBV28 combines with J gene TRBJ2-5; 11 bases are shared with TRBD2. Trimming cost V 8 bases and J 5 bases; bases outside gene matches: 1. Germline CDR1 MDHEN, CDR2 SYDVKM. This CDR3 has 12 amino acids. The CDR3 DNA sequence: TGTGCCAGCCGGACTAGCGGGGAGACCCAGTACTTC. Its protein is CASRTSGETQYF.

The V call is TRBV5-4, the J call TRBJ2-6; D unresolved. This CDR3 is built from 14 residues. Germline CDR1 reads SGHNT; CDR2 reads YYREEE (reference sequence). The V end was cut by 4 bases, the J end by 4 bases, with 9 bases between. The CDR3 DNA follows: TGTGCCAGCAGCCGGTACACCGGGGCCAACGTCCTGACTTTC. Amino acid sequence: CASSRYTGANVLTF.

The V call is TRBV28, the J call TRBJ2-7, with D unclear. Between the trimmed V and J ends, which lost 2 bases and 0 bases, there was a span of 8 bases. Per germline, CDR1 MDHEN and CDR2 SYDVKM. The CDR3 runs to 14 residues. CDR3 in amino acids: CASSLQRTSYEQYF. CDR3 bases: TGTGCCAGCAGTTTACAGCGTACCTCCTACGAGCAGTACTTC.